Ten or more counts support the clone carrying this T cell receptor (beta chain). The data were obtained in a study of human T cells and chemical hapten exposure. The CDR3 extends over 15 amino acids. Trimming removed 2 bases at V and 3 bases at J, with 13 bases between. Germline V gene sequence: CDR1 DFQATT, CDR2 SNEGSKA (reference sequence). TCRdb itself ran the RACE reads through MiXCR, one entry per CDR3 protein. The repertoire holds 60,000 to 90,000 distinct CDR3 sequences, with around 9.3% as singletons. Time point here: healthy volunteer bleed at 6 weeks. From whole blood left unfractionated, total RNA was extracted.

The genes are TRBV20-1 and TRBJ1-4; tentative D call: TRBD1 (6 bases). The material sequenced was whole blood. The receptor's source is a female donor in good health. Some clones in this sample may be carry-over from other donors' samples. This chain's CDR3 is CSARYNTGSNEKLFF. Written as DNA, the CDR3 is TGCAGTGCTAGATATAACACAGGGTCTAATGAAAAACTGTTTTTT.